These 16 T cell receptor beta chains were sequenced from one sample in a study of CD8 T cells in ankylosing spondylitis. Study results and caveats: Made up of fewer than 10 highly homologous variants, a TCR beta motif appeared characteristic of ankylosing spondylitis blood.

Via MiXCR, TCRdb re-called the 5' RACE reads, giving one row per CDR3 protein. The sample records a few hundred thousand distinct CDR3 sequences, around 17% being singletons. Their antigens remain unidentified. The sample taken for sequencing was blood, either unsorted or a sorted T cell fraction (not recorded which). These receptors originate from a male donor with ankylosing spondylitis.

The chain uses TRBV12-3 or TRBV12-4 and TRBJ2-1, with 12 bases fitting TRBD2. The V gene end was trimmed by 5 bases and the J gene end by 8 bases; junction bases not matched to a gene: 10. The length of the CDR3 is 16 residues. In nucleotides, the CDR3 is TGTGCCAGCAGTCCTGGGACTAGCGGGCCCCTCTATGAGCAGTTCTTC. Encoded protein: CASSPGTSGPLYEQFF.

This clonotype was counted between two and nine times. The chain's CDR3 is CSVEDPAGAQYF. In DNA form, the CDR3 reads TGCAGCGTTGAAGATCCAGCTGGGGCCCAGTACTTC. The chain joins TRBV29-1 to TRBJ2-5; D is unresolved. Germline-derived CDR1 and CDR2 are SQVTM and ANQGSEA. V lost 0 bases to trimming and J lost 9 bases, with 11 bases between them. This CDR3 has 12 residues.

This clonotype was seen only a few times. This chain uses TRBV7-8 with TRBJ2-7; TRBD2 matches 11 bases. The CDR3 runs 14 residues. Germline V CDR1 and CDR2: SGHVS, FQNEAQ. V trimming: 6 bases; J trimming: 7 bases; junction bases outside the gene matches: 8. The CDR3 DNA is TGTGCCAGCAGAAGGACTAGCGGGTTGGGGGAGCAGTACTTC. Its protein product is CASRRTSGLGEQYF.

This clonotype has more than one count but fewer than ten. The CDR3 nucleotides read TGTGCCTGGACGGGCGGCTATAGCAATCAGCCCCAGCATTTT. This gives the protein CAWTGGYSNQPQHF. This rearrangement joins TRBV30 to TRBJ1-5; no clear D gene. Germline CDR1 GTSNPN, CDR2 SVGIG (reference sequence). The CDR3 length is 14 residues. V lost 4 bases, J lost 0 bases, and 10 bases lay in between. The full variable domain, in which reference TRBV30 and TRBJ1-5 provide the parts outside the CDR3, is SQTIHQWPATLVQPVGSPLSLECTVEGTSNPNLYWYRQAAGRGLQLLFYSVGIGQISSEVPQNLSASRPQDRQFILSSKKLLLSDSGFYLCAWTGGYSNQPQHFGDGTRLSIL.

The chain carries TRBV4-1 and TRBJ2-3; TRBD1 matches at 9 bases. The V segment lost 4 bases and the J segment 3 bases; nucleotides outside the gene matches: 11. CDR1 and CDR2 from the germline V gene are MGHRA and YSYEKL. The CDR3 covers 17 residues. The CDR3 here is CASSPLPGQGFTDTQYF. The CDR3 DNA follows: TGCGCCAGCAGCCCCCTCCCGGGACAGGGCTTTACAGATACGCAGTATTTT.

The count of this clonotype is one. The genes are TRBV5-5 and TRBJ2-5, with D uncertain. V was shortened by 0 bases and J by 1 base, with 7 bases between the two germline ends. The V gene's germline CDR1 is SGHKS and CDR2 YYEKEE (reference sequence). The CDR3 is 14 amino acids. CDR3 sequence (DNA): TGTGCCAGCAGCTTGGAAGGAGTCCAAGAGACCCAGTACTTC. Protein: CASSLEGVQETQYF.

This clonotype was observed a handful of times. The chain links TRBV5-1 to TRBJ2-7, with 11 bases identical to TRBD2. The CDR3 is 16 amino acids. Losses at the gene ends were 0 bases for V and 5 bases for J; bases not matched to a gene: 7. Germline loops: CDR1 SGHRS, CDR2 YFSETQ. This chain's CDR3 is CASSLEFTSGSHEQYF. CDR3 DNA: TGCGCCAGCAGCTTGGAGTTTACTAGCGGGAGCCACGAGCAGTACTTC.

This clonotype was counted a few times. The rearrangement uses TRBV4-1 and TRBJ2-1; 10 bases line up with TRBD2. The CDR3 extends over 15 amino acids. Trimming at V came to 4 bases and at J to 8 bases, leaving 8 bases not matched to a gene. Germline V gene sequence: CDR1 MGHRA, CDR2 YSYEKL. CDR3 in amino acids: CASSPGLAFEDEQFF. The CDR3 coding sequence is TGCGCCAGCAGCCCGGGACTAGCGTTTGAGGATGAGCAGTTCTTC.

The V and J genes are TRBV3-1 and TRBJ2-1; D possibly corresponds to TRBD1 (5 bases). The germline V gene encodes CDR1 LGHDT and CDR2 YNNKEL (reference sequence). Trimming cost V 0 bases and J 2 bases, with 8 bases left between them. This CDR3 contains 15 residues. The DNA of the CDR3 is TGTGCCAGCAGCCAAGACAGGGCGGCCTACAATGAGCAGTTCTTC. Its protein is CASSQDRAAYNEQFF.

This clonotype came up many times. The CDR3: CASSFTGLPYNEQFF. The CDR3 nucleotides read TGTGCCAGCAGTTTTACAGGGCTCCCCTACAATGAGCAGTTCTTC. V usage is TRBV12-3 or TRBV12-4 and J usage is TRBJ2-1, with a tentative D call TRBD1 (6 bases). The CDR3 covers 15 residues. V gave up 3 bases and J gave up 2 bases, with 11 bases separating them.

The V and J genes are TRBV12-3 or TRBV12-4 and TRBJ2-2, with 7 nucleotides matching TRBD1. The CDR3 loop spans 14 amino acids. Germline trimming cut 7 bases from V and 5 bases from J; bases unmatched to any gene: 7. The CDR3 loop reads CASIPGQITGELFF. The CDR3 nucleotides read TGTGCCAGCATCCCGGGACAGATAACCGGGGAGCTGTTTTTT.

The table lists this clonotype with many counts. The rearrangement joins TRBV10-3 to TRBJ2-7; D is unclear. Per the germline V gene, CDR1 is ENHRY and CDR2 is SYGVKD. This CDR3 is built from 16 residues. Between the trimmed V and J ends, which lost 4 bases and 0 bases, there was a span of 16 bases. CDR3 DNA sequence: TGTGCCATCAGTGCCCCAGGTACAGAGAGCTCCTACGAGCAGTACTTC. It codes for CAISAPGTESSYEQYF.

This clonotype was counted ten times or more. This chain uses TRBV12-3 or TRBV12-4 with TRBJ1-1; possibly TRBD1 for D (5 bases). This CDR3 has 15 amino acids. Trimming stripped 6 bases from V and 0 bases from J, with 14 bases between. DNA for the CDR3: TGTGCCAGCAGACCCATAAAGGGACTGAACACTGAAGCTTTCTTT. Translating gives CASRPIKGLNTEAFF.

This clonotype was counted between two and nine times. V and J are TRBV6-5 and TRBJ2-7; D is ambiguous. The CDR3 runs 13 residues. Germline lookup yields CDR1 MNHEY and CDR2 SVGAGI. V was shortened by 0 bases and J by 6 bases, with 9 bases between the two germline ends. The CDR3 sequence: CASSYSAGTEQYF. The CDR3 DNA sequence: TGTGCCAGCAGTTACTCGGCAGGTACCGAGCAGTACTTC.

In its sample, this clonotype was seen a few times. V and J are TRBV7-9 and TRBJ1-2; TRBD1 agrees at 7 bases. The germline V gene has CDR1 SEHNR and CDR2 FQNEAQ (reference sequence). The CDR3 consists of 14 residues. Trimming removed 5 bases from V and 0 bases from J; junction bases left unmatched: 3. CDR3 DNA sequence: TGTGCCAGCAGCGACAGGGAGACTAACTATGGCTACACCTTC. This translates into CASSDRETNYGYTF.

The V call is TRBV10-1, the J call TRBJ2-3; D gene ambiguous. The CDR3 has 13 residues. The germline gives CDR1 WNHNN, CDR2 SYGVQD (reference sequence). V dropped 3 bases and J dropped 5 bases, with 9 bases sitting between them. The CDR3 is CASSDRVIDTQYF. CDR3 sequence (DNA): TGCGCCAGCAGTGATCGGGTGATAGATACGCAGTATTTT.